The entry below gives a single T cell receptor beta chain sequence along with its context. The record originates from a study of PD-L1 blockade in urothelial cancer. Between 1 and 8 samples per patient were obtained, pretreatment and on-treatment. Repertoires were generated with immunoSEQ multiplex PCR, while TCRdb's copy carries only in-frame clones and drops some. The repertoire includes tens of thousands of clones, about 86% of them detected once, and approximately 16% sits in the top ten. The sequence came from a man between 60 and 75 years old with urothelial cancer. The sample here was PBMCs, taken around atezolizumab (anti-PD-L1) treatment.

CDR3: CASSSDRRSYGYTF. The CDR3 DNA is TGTGCCAGCAGCTCGGACAGGAGAAGCTATGGCTACACCTTC. The rearrangement uses TRBV7-9 and TRBJ1-2; 7 nucleotides match TRBD1. Germline loops: CDR1 SEHNR, CDR2 FQNEAQ (reference sequence). The CDR3 is made up of 14 amino acids. Trimming took 4 bases from V and 4 from J; bases not matched to a gene: 6.